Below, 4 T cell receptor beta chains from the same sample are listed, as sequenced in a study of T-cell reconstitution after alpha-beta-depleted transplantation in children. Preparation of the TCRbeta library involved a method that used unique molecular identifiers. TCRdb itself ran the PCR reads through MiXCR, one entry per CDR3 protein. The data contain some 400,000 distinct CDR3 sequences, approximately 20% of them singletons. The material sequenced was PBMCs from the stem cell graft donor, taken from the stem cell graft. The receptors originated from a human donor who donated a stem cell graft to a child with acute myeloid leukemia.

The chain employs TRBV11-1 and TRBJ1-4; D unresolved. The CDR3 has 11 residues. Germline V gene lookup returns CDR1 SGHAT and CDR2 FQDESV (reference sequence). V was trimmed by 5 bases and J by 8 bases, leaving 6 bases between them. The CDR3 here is CASSDREKLFF. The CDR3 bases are TGTGCCAGCAGCGACCGCGAAAAACTGTTTTTT.

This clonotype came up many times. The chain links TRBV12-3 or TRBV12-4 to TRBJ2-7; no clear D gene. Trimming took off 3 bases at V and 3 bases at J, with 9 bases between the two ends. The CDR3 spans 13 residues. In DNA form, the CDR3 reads TGTGCCAGCAGTTTGGGCAGAAACTACGAGCAGTACTTC. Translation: CASSLGRNYEQYF.

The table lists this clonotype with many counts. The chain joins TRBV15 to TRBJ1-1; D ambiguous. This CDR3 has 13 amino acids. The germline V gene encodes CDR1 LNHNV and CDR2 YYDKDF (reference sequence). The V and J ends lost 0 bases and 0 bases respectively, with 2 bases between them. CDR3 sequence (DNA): TGTGCCACCAGCAGAGATCTGAACACTGAAGCTTTCTTT. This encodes CATSRDLNTEAFF.

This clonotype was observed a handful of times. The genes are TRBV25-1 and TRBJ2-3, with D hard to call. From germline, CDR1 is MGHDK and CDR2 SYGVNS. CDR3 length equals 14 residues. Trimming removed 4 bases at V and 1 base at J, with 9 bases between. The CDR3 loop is CASSAPRRTDTQYF. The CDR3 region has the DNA TGTGCCAGCAGTGCCCCCCGCCGCACAGATACGCAGTATTTT.